This T cell receptor beta chain emerged from a study of a mutant IDH1 vaccine in newly diagnosed glioma. Study overall: Vaccinations were initiated 4-6 weeks following radiotherapy alone, or were given together with temozolomide cycles. Visits V12 and V13 fell at weeks 35 and 47, respectively.

TCRdb's copy holds only in-frame clones and misses some; the assay was immunoSEQ multiplex PCR. The profile shows tens of thousands of clones, less than 90% of them singletons. The germline V gene encodes CDR1 MNHNS and CDR2 SASEGT. The CDR3 covers 15 residues. Trimming cost V 8 bases and J 6 bases; bases outside gene matches: 11. Stated time point: week 35, safety follow-up. Vaccine doses each comprised 300 ug of mutant IDH1 20-mer peptide, with topical imiquimod. Weeks 1, 3, 5, 7, 11, 15, 19 and 23 were when patients received their eight vaccinations. This clone has only one observation. Its antigen remains unknown.

The TCR was taken from a man aged 25 to 45 with glioma. The chain combines TRBV6-1 with TRBJ1-5, with 9 bases that match TRBD1. The sequencing here drew on PBMCs, taken from a glioma patient whose treatment included an IDH1 peptide vaccine. Here the CDR3 reads CASWRSDRGVQPQHF. DNA for the CDR3: TGTGCCAGCTGGAGGTCGGACAGGGGCGTTCAGCCCCAGCATTTT.